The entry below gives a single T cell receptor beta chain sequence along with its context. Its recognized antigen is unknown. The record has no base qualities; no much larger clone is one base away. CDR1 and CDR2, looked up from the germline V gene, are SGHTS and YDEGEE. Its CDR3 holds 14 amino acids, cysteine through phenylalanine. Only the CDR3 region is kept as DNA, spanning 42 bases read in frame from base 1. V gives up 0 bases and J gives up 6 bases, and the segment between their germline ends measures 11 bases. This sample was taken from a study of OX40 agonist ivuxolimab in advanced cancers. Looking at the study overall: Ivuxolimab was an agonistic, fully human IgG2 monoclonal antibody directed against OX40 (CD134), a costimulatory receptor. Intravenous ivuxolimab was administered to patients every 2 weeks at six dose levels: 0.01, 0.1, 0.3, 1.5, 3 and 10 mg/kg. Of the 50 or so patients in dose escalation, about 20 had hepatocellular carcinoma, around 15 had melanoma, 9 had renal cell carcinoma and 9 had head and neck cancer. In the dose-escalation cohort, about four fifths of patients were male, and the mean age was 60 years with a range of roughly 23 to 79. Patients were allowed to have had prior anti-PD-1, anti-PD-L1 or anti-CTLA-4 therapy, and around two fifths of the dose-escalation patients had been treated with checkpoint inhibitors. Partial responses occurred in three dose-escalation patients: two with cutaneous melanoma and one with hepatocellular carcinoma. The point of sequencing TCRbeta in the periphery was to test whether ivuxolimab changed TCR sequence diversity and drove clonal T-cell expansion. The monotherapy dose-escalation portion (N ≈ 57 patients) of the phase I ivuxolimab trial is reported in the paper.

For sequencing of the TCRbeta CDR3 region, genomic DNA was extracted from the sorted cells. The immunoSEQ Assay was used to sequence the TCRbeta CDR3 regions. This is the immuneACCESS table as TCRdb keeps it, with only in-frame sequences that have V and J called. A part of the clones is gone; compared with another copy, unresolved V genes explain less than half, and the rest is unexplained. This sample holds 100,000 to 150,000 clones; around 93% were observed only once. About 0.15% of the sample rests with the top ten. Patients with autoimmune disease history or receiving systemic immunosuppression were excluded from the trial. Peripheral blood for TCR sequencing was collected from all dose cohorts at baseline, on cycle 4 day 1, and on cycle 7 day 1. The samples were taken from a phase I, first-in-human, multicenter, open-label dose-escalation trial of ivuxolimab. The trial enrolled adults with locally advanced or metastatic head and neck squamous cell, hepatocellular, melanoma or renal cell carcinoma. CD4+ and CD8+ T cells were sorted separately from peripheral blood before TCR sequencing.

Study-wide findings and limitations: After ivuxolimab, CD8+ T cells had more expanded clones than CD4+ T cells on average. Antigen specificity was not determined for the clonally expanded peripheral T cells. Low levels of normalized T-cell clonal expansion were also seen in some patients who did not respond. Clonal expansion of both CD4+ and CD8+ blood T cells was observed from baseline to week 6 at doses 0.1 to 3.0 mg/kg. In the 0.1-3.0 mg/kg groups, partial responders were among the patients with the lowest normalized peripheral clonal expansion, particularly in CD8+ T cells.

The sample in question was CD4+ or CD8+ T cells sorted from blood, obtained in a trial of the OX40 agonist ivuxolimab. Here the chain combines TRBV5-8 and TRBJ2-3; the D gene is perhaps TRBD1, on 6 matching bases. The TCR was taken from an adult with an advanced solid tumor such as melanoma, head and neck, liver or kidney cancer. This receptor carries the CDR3 CASSLGRGVDTQYF. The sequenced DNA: TGTGCCAGCAGCTTGGGCAGGGGAGTGGATACGCAGTATTTT.